What follows are 32 T cell receptor beta chains derived from one specimen sequenced in a study of blood T cell repertoires in COVID-19. The assay was immunoSEQ multiplex PCR, and TCRdb's table has in-frame clones only and misses some. Here the sample spans more than 75,000 clones, about 92% being singletons. Material for sequencing was peripheral blood. The receptors come from a man aged 50-59 years with acute or convalescent COVID-19.

V is TRBV4-2 and J is TRBJ2-7; D is unresolved. CDR3 length: 15 residues. The germline CDR1 and CDR2 sequences are LGHNA and YNFKEQ. The V and J ends lost 3 bases and 3 bases respectively, with 15 bases between them. The chain's CDR3 is CASSQFDTTDYEQYF. CDR3 in DNA: TGTGCCAGCAGCCAGTTCGACACGACCGACTACGAGCAGTACTTC.

In regard to this clone: Different DNA sequences within this sample yield the same CDR3. V is TRBV30 and J is TRBJ1-1; 8 bases line up with TRBD1. The germline CDR1 and CDR2 sequences are GTSNPN and SVGIG (reference sequence). The CDR3 sequence is 12 residues long. V lost 5 bases and J lost 1; bases outside the gene matches: 0. CDR3 coding DNA: TGTGCCTGGGGGACAGGGAACACTGAAGCTTTCTTT. It codes for CAWGTGNTEAFF.

The rearrangement links TRBV19 to TRBJ2-7; 7 bases map to TRBD2. CDR3 length: 18 amino acids. Germline loops: CDR1 LNHDA, CDR2 SQIVND (reference sequence). V lost 2 bases to trimming and J lost 6 bases; unmatched junction nucleotides: 19. CDR3 residues: CASSISRWGRAGAREQYF. CDR3 in DNA: TGTGCCAGTAGTATATCTCGTTGGGGTCGGGCGGGAGCTCGCGAGCAGTACTTC.

This chain connects TRBV11-1 to TRBJ1-2, with D perhaps matching TRBD1 (5 bases). The CDR3 totals 13 residues. Germline-derived CDR1 and CDR2 are SGHAT and FQDESV (reference sequence). V was pared by 6 bases and J by 4 bases, with 12 bases between. The CDR3: CASSHDRLYGYTF. CDR3 sequence (DNA): TGTGCCAGCAGTCACGACAGACTCTATGGCTACACCTTC. Based on the CDR3 plus reference TRBV11-1 and TRBJ1-2, the full variable domain is EAEVAQSPRYKITEKSQAVAFWCDPISGHATLYWYRQILGQGPELLVQFQDESVVDDSQLPKDRFSAERLKGVDSTLKIQPAELGDSAMYLCASSHDRLYGYTFGSGTRLTVV.

This clone was detected only once. This chain uses TRBV5-4 with TRBJ2-5; tentatively, D is TRBD1 (7 bases). Trimming shortened V by 4 bases and J by 7 bases, and 14 bases separated the two germline ends. The V gene's germline CDR1 is SGHNT and CDR2 YYREEE (reference sequence). This CDR3 has 13 residues. DNA of the CDR3: TGTGCCAGCAGCCAGACAGGGACTGGGACCCAGTACTTC. The encoded protein is CASSQTGTGTQYF.

The chain is built from TRBV28 and TRBJ1-2; D perhaps matches TRBD1 (6 bases). Germline CDR1 MDHEN, CDR2 SYDVKM. V lost 5 bases to trimming and J lost 4 bases, with 17 bases between them. The CDR3 is made up of 15 amino acids. The CDR3 protein is CASSLPQGSPYGYTF. As DNA, the CDR3 is TGTGCCAGCAGTCTACCCCAGGGGTCCCCCTATGGCTACACCTTC.

The chain carries TRBV5-1 and TRBJ1-1; 7 bases are shared with TRBD1. J was trimmed by 0 bases and V by 0 bases; bases with no gene match: 2. The CDR3 covers 15 residues. The germline V gene encodes CDR1 SGHRS and CDR2 YFSETQ. CDR3 bases: TGCGCCAGCAGCTTGGGGACAGGCGTGAACACTGAAGCTTTCTTT. Translating gives CASSLGTGVNTEAFF.

The chain employs TRBV4-2 and TRBJ2-3; a weak D match, TRBD1 (5 bases). This CDR3 has 17 amino acids. The germline V gene encodes CDR1 LGHNA and CDR2 YNFKEQ. Trimming took 1 base from V and 0 from J, leaving 14 bases between them. CDR3 nucleotide sequence: TGTGCCAGCAGCCAAGTTCGGAAGGGGCAAAGCACAGATACGCAGTATTTT. Its translation: CASSQVRKGQSTDTQYF.

The chain employs TRBV28 and TRBJ1-3; weak D call: TRBD1 (6 bases). The CDR3 loop spans 13 amino acids. The germline V and J ends were trimmed by 4 bases and 2 bases, with 6 bases remaining between them. Germline V lookup: CDR1 MDHEN, CDR2 SYDVKM. The CDR3 coding sequence is TGTGCCAGCAGTTACAGGGCTGGAAACACCATATATTTT. This encodes CASSYRAGNTIYF.

The chain carries TRBV6-1 and TRBJ1-2; no firm D call. CDR1 is MNHNS and CDR2 is SASEGT in the germline V gene. CDR3 length equals 13 residues. Deletions cut 2 bases from V and 3 bases from J, with 7 bases between. The CDR3 loop reads CASSELGHYGYTF. The CDR3 coding sequence is TGTGCCAGCAGTGAACTGGGCCACTATGGCTACACCTTC.

The rearrangement links TRBV7-8 to TRBJ2-2; 8 nucleotides align to TRBD2. CDR1 is SGHVS, CDR2 FQNEAQ, per germline. CDR3 length: 17 amino acids. V lost 5 bases, J lost 3 bases, and 11 bases stayed unmatched. The CDR3 reads CASSHASAGADTGELFF. As DNA, the CDR3 is TGTGCCAGCAGCCATGCCTCAGCGGGGGCGGACACCGGGGAGCTGTTTTTT. The variable domain in full, completed from reference TRBV7-8 and TRBJ2-2, reads GAGVSQSPRYKVAKRGQDVALRCDPISGHVSLFWYQQALGQGPEFLTYFQNEAQLDKSGLPSDRFFAERPEGSVSTLKIQRTQQEDSAVYLCASSHASAGADTGELFFGEGSRLTVL.

Many counts were recorded for this clone. The J gene is TRBJ2-2, the V gene TRBV19; no definite D call. The CDR3 is 13 amino acids. The V gene lost 3 bases and the J gene lost 4 bases, with 6 bases spanning the gap. Germline V gene data show CDR1 as LNHDA and CDR2 as SQIVND (reference sequence). Here the CDR3 reads CASSIRITGELFF. The CDR3 DNA sequence: TGTGCCAGTAGTATCAGGATCACCGGGGAGCTGTTTTTT. Complete variable domain (other parts from reference TRBV19 and TRBJ2-2): DGGITQSPKYLFRKEGQNVTLSCEQNLNHDAMYWYRQDPGQGLRLIYYSQIVNDFQKGDIAEGYSVSREKKESFPLTVTSAQKNPTAFYLCASSIRITGELFFGEGSRLTVL.

The rearrangement uses TRBV5-6 and TRBJ2-1; 11 bases fit TRBD1. V shed 1 base and J 0 bases; nucleotides not matched to a gene: 3. The CDR3 spans 17 residues. CDR1 SGHDT and CDR2 YYEEEE come from the germline V gene. In DNA form, the CDR3 reads TGTGCCAGCAGCTTGTACGGGACAGGGGGCTCCTACAATGAGCAGTTCTTC. As protein: CASSLYGTGGSYNEQFF. The complete variable domain, with remaining parts taken from reference TRBV5-6 and TRBJ2-1, reads DAGVTQSPTHLIKTRGQQVTLRCSPKSGHDTVSWYQQALGQGPQFIFQYYEEEERQRGNFPDRFSGHQFPNYSSELNVNALLLGDSALYLCASSLYGTGGSYNEQFFGPGTRLTVL.

The chain has TRBV11-2 and TRBJ2-1, with 8 positions matching TRBD2. Trimming cost V 3 bases and J 8 bases; bases outside gene matches: 9. The CDR3 is 15 residues long. The germline V gene has CDR1 SGHAT and CDR2 FQNNGV. The CDR3 DNA follows: TGTGCCAGCAGCTTGGTGGCGGGGGGCTGGGATGAGCAGTTCTTC. Translated: CASSLVAGGWDEQFF.

V and J are TRBV28 and TRBJ2-1, with 8 nucleotides matching TRBD1. Germline V gene sequence: CDR1 MDHEN, CDR2 SYDVKM. V trimming: 7 bases; J trimming: 5 bases; junction bases outside the gene matches: 19. The CDR3 length is 18 residues. CDR3 bases: TGTGCCAGCATGGAGTTGATCTCGGACAGGGAATACAACAATGAGCAGTTCTTC. Protein: CASMELISDREYNNEQFF.

V and J are TRBV27 and TRBJ2-3; D is uncertain. The V gene's germline CDR1 is MNHEY and CDR2 SMNVEV (reference sequence). CDR3 length equals 15 residues. Trimming took off 2 bases at V and 2 bases at J, with 11 bases between the two ends. The CDR3 DNA is TGTGCCAGCAGTTTACGGAACAGCAACACAGATACGCAGTATTTT. It codes for CASSLRNSNTDTQYF.

The chain combines TRBV7-9 with TRBJ1-3, with D possibly TRBD1 on 5 matching bases. Trimming removed 1 base from V and 3 bases from J, with 10 bases in between. The CDR3 has 15 residues. Germline V CDR1 and CDR2: SEHNR, FQNEAQ (reference sequence). The CDR3 coding sequence is TGTGCCAGCAGCTTAGAAGGGCAGGGTGGAAACACCATATATTTT. Translated, it gives CASSLEGQGGNTIYF.

This clone was seen only a few times. Other DNA sequences in the sample encode the same CDR3. The rearrangement joins TRBV7-2 to TRBJ2-2, with D possibly matching TRBD1 (5 bases). Germline CDR1 is SGHTA and CDR2 is FQGNSA. The CDR3 spans 15 residues. V was shortened by 3 bases and J by 3 bases, with 11 bases between the two germline ends. The CDR3 nucleotides are TGTGCCAGCAGCTTTAAAGGCAGGGACACCGGGGAGCTGTTTTTT. It codes for CASSFKGRDTGELFF.

CDR3 nucleotides: TGTGCCAGCAGCCAAGTTGGACAGGCTTCCGGGACTTTCTTT. Its translation: CASSQVGQASGTFF. V gene TRBV4-2 combines with J gene TRBJ1-1, with TRBD1 matching over 7 bases. V lost 1 base to trimming and J lost 12 bases; unmatched junction nucleotides: 11. The CDR3 length is 14 residues. CDR1 is LGHNA, CDR2 YNFKEQ, per germline.

This clone appeared a few times. The rearrangement uses TRBV13 and TRBJ1-4; no reliable D call. This CDR3 has 17 residues. V gave up 4 bases and J gave up 0 bases, with 15 bases separating them. The germline V gene encodes CDR1 PRHDT and CDR2 FYEKMQ (reference sequence). In DNA, the CDR3 is TGTGCCAGCAGCTCCTTAAGCGAGGCAGCAACTAATGAAAAACTGTTTTTT. It is translated as CASSSLSEAATNEKLFF. The full variable domain, rest sourced from reference TRBV13 and TRBJ1-4, is AAGVIQSPRHLIKEKRETATLKCYPIPRHDTVYWYQQGPGQDPQFLISFYEKMQSDKGSIPDRFSAQQFSDYHSELNMSSLELGDSALYFCASSSLSEAATNEKLFFGSGTQLSVL.

The CDR3 here is CASSPSGSGGRNEQFF. In DNA form, the CDR3 reads TGTGCCAGCAGCCCTAGCGGGAGTGGGGGCCGGAATGAGCAGTTCTTC. V gene TRBV5-6 combines with J gene TRBJ2-1; TRBD2 matches at 10 bases. The ends lost 4 bases at V and 7 bases at J; junction bases unmatched: 11. This CDR3 comprises 16 residues. Germline V gene lookup returns CDR1 SGHDT and CDR2 YYEEEE.

The chain is built from TRBV7-3 and TRBJ2-3, with 8 bases that match TRBD2. Trimming removed 1 base from V and 2 bases from J; junction bases left unmatched: 5. The CDR3 consists of 16 residues. Germline lookup yields CDR1 SGHTA and CDR2 FQGTGA. CDR3 sequence: CASSLSGGGTTDTQYF. The CDR3 DNA reads as TGTGCCAGCAGCTTAAGCGGCGGGGGGACCACAGATACGCAGTATTTT.

The J gene is TRBJ2-2, the V gene TRBV4-2; 12 nucleotides match TRBD2. With V trimmed by 3 bases and J by 5 bases, 1 base remained unmatched. Germline V lookup: CDR1 LGHNA, CDR2 YNFKEQ. The CDR3 length is 15 residues. The CDR3 nucleotides are TGTGCCAGCAGCCATACTAGCGGGAGGACCGGGGAGCTGTTTTTT. Translation gives CASSHTSGRTGELFF.

This clone came up once. This chain links TRBV9 with TRBJ1-1, with 7 positions matching TRBD1. The germline V gene has CDR1 SGDLS and CDR2 YYNGEE. Germline trimming cut 3 bases from V and 5 bases from J; bases unmatched to any gene: 4. The CDR3 loop spans 13 amino acids. CDR3 nucleotide sequence: TGTGCCAGCAGCGAGGCGGACAGGACTGAAGCTTTCTTT. It translates to CASSEADRTEAFF.

The V and J genes are TRBV19 and TRBJ1-2; D is unclear. Trimming took 7 bases from V and 7 from J, leaving 19 bases between them. Germline CDR1 and CDR2: LNHDA and SQIVND (reference sequence). There are 14 residues in the CDR3. The CDR3 protein is CASTDSLTSFGYTF. The CDR3 DNA sequence: TGTGCCAGTACCGACTCTCTTACAAGTTTTGGCTACACCTTC.

This chain connects TRBV24-1 to TRBJ2-1; the D gene is possibly TRBD1 (5 bases). This CDR3 contains 16 residues. The V and J ends lost 0 bases and 0 bases respectively, with 8 bases between them. Germline CDR1 reads KGHDR; CDR2 reads SFDVKD. The CDR3 spells CATSDLGASSYNEQFF. CDR3 DNA sequence: TGTGCCACCAGTGATTTGGGGGCGAGCTCCTACAATGAGCAGTTCTTC.

This clone turned up a few times. This rearrangement joins TRBV5-6 to TRBJ1-6; 9 bases map to TRBD1. Germline assignment: CDR1 SGHDT and CDR2 YYEEEE. This CDR3 region has 16 residues. The ends lost 2 bases at V and 10 bases at J; junction bases unmatched: 10. CDR3 nucleotides: TGTGCCAGCAGCTTTTACAGGGGGCATCTAGAGTCACCCCTCCACTTT. It specifies CASSFYRGHLESPLHF.

V and J are TRBV5-1 and TRBJ1-2, with D unclear. This CDR3 has 15 residues. V was trimmed by 4 bases and J by 4 bases, leaving 17 bases between them. Germline loops: CDR1 SGHRS, CDR2 YFSETQ. CDR3 region: CASSPTENPVYGYTF. CDR3 nucleotide sequence: TGCGCCAGCAGCCCGACGGAGAACCCCGTCTATGGCTACACCTTC.

The chain carries TRBV12-3 or TRBV12-4 and TRBJ1-1; no definite D call. With 3 bases removed from V and 10 bases from J, the gap between germline ends came to 12 bases. This CDR3 has 12 amino acids. CDR3 DNA: TGTGCCAGCAGTTTCCAGGTTATAGGAGCTTTCTTT. This sequence encodes CASSFQVIGAFF.

This clone was counted once. This rearrangement joins TRBV2 to TRBJ1-2; 7 bases are shared with TRBD1. After removal of 5 bases from V and 4 bases from J, the junction contained 7 bases not matched to a gene. From germline, CDR1 is SNHLY and CDR2 FYNNEI. The CDR3 has 14 residues. The CDR3, as DNA: TGTGCCAGCAGTTACCAGGGGGACGGCTATGGCTACACCTTC. Protein product: CASSYQGDGYGYTF. Variable domain in full (rest from reference TRBV2 and TRBJ1-2): EPEVTQTPSHQVTQMGQEVILRCVPISNHLYFYWYRQILGQKVEFLVSFYNNEISEKSEIFDDQFSVERPDGSNFTLKIRSTKLEDSAMYFCASSYQGDGYGYTFGSGTRLTVV.

The chain combines TRBV12-3 or TRBV12-4 with TRBJ2-3; D perhaps matches TRBD1 (6 bases). V lost 7 bases to trimming and J lost 3 bases, with 8 bases between them. The CDR3 is made up of 12 amino acids. The CDR3 spells CASKTGTDTQYF. CDR3 bases: TGTGCCAGCAAGACAGGAACAGATACGCAGTATTTT.

This chain links TRBV4-1 with TRBJ1-5; TRBD1 might be the D (6 bases). The V gene's germline CDR1 is MGHRA and CDR2 YSYEKL. Trimming shortened V by 4 bases and J by 3 bases, and 7 bases separated the two germline ends. The CDR3 is made up of 13 amino acids. Written as DNA, the CDR3 is TGCGCCAGCAGCCGGGGGCCCAATCAGCCCCAGCATTTT. Translating it yields CASSRGPNQPQHF.